A single sample gave rise to the 14 T cell receptor beta chains below, sequenced in a study of regulatory T cells in long-lasting Graves disease. The authors built TCR beta libraries using iRepertoire HTBI primers and Arm-PCR of CDR3 regions. TCRdb independently ran MiXCR on the multiplex PCR reads; one entry per CDR3 protein. The sample holds about 530,000 distinct CDR3 sequences, about 16% seen once. Documented time point: newly diagnosed GD, antithyroid drugs for less than 3 months. The TCR library was made from RNA extracted from PBMCs. In addition, the sample was reused for a study of T cells in Graves' hyperthyroidism and ophthalmopathy.

The sample here was peripheral blood mononuclear cells (PBMCs), taken at new diagnosis, from a patient treated with antithyroid drugs. The receptors derive from a woman aged 35-65 years with Graves disease.

This sequence joins TRBV24-1 and TRBJ2-3, with 11 bases lining up with TRBD2. Germline lookup yields CDR1 KGHDR and CDR2 SFDVKD. The V and J ends lost 6 bases and 0 bases, in that order; junction bases with no gene match: 1. The CDR3 is made up of 15 amino acids. CDR3 bases: TGTGCCACCAGTCCTAGCGGGGGGAGCACAGATACGCAGTATTTT. Amino acid sequence: CATSPSGGSTDTQYF.

J is TRBJ1-3 and V is TRBV18; D gene ambiguous. V was shortened by 3 bases and J by 0 bases, with 9 bases between the two germline ends. Germline CDR1 and CDR2: KGHSH and LQKENI. This CDR3 contains 15 residues. The CDR3 loop reads CASSPITASGNTIYF. CDR3 DNA sequence: TGTGCCAGCTCACCGATAACAGCCTCTGGAAACACCATATATTTT.

The chain employs TRBV28 and TRBJ1-1; perhaps TRBD1 as D (5 bases). Per germline, CDR1 MDHEN and CDR2 SYDVKM. The ends were cut back, 6 bases at V and 1 base at J, with 18 bases in the middle. This CDR3 comprises 16 residues. The CDR3 protein is CASSPRGWGRNTEAFF. Here the CDR3 DNA reads TGTGCCAGCAGCCCCCGGGGATGGGGGAGGAACACTGAAGCTTTCTTT.

Ten or more counts support this clonotype. The gene calls are TRBV18 and TRBJ2-7, with 9 bases aligning to TRBD1. Trimming removed 5 bases from V and 6 bases from J; junction bases left unmatched: 14. CDR3 length: 16 residues. Germline CDR1 KGHSH, CDR2 LQKENI. The CDR3 coding sequence is TGTGCCAGCTCATCAACTGCCGGGACAGGGTACCGCGAGCAGTACTTC. Amino acids: CASSSTAGTGYREQYF.

This clonotype was seen ten or more times. The gene calls are TRBV6-1 and TRBJ2-7; the D gene is possibly TRBD2 (6 bases). Trimming stripped 1 base from V and 1 base from J, with 8 bases between. Germline-derived CDR1 and CDR2 are MNHNS and SASEGT. This CDR3 is 14 amino acids long. Here the CDR3 DNA reads TGTGCCAGCAGTGAAGGGCGGGGATCCTACGAGCAGTACTTC. Protein product: CASSEGRGSYEQYF.

This clonotype appeared a few times. The chain joins TRBV5-5 to TRBJ1-3; D possibly corresponds to TRBD1 (6 bases). The germline V and J ends were trimmed by 3 bases and 0 bases, with 19 bases remaining between them. Germline CDR1 reads SGHKS; CDR2 reads YYEKEE (reference sequence). This CDR3 has 18 amino acids. The CDR3: CASSSPRPGHFSGNTIYF. The CDR3 DNA follows: TGTGCCAGCAGCTCACCCCGACCGGGACACTTCTCTGGAAACACCATATATTTT.

This clonotype was recorded many times. V usage is TRBV2 and J usage is TRBJ1-1; D not resolved. V was shortened by 8 bases and J by 0 bases, with 13 bases between the two germline ends. The germline V gene encodes CDR1 SNHLY and CDR2 FYNNEI. CDR3 length: 14 amino acids. DNA of the CDR3: TGTGCCAGCGCTAGGGCCAGCATGAACACTGAAGCTTTCTTT. As protein: CASARASMNTEAFF.

The table lists this clonotype with a few counts. The V call is TRBV5-1, the J call TRBJ2-3, with D perhaps TRBD1 (6 bases). The CDR3 extends over 13 amino acids. Germline V CDR1 and CDR2: SGHRS, YFSETQ. Trimming cost V 0 bases and J 6 bases, with 8 bases left between them. The CDR3 here is CASSLAGVDTQYF. In DNA, the CDR3 is TGCGCCAGCAGCTTGGCAGGGGTGGATACGCAGTATTTT.

The V and J genes are TRBV3-1 and TRBJ2-3; no clear D. TRBJ1-5 matches the DNA end more closely, so the J call is doubtful. This CDR3 is built from 12 residues. The germline V gene encodes CDR1 LGHDT and CDR2 YNNKEL (reference sequence). The CDR3 protein is CASSHLGDTQHF. In DNA form, the CDR3 reads TGTGCCAGCAGCCACCTGGGAGATACGCAGCATTTT.

J is TRBJ1-5 and V is TRBV29-1; no definite D call. This CDR3 is built from 12 residues. Germline CDR1 is SQVTM and CDR2 is ANQGSEA. Trimming left V 7 bases short and J 5 bases short, with 12 bases between. The CDR3 spells CSDGGSYQPQHF. The CDR3, as DNA: TGCAGCGACGGAGGATCTTATCAGCCCCAGCATTTT.

This clonotype was detected ten times or more. This chain links TRBV2 with TRBJ2-7; the D call may be TRBD1 or TRBD2 (5 bases each). Germline V gene sequence: CDR1 SNHLY, CDR2 FYNNEI. The CDR3 length is 15 residues. V shed 0 bases and J shed 6 bases, with 15 bases lying between them. The chain's CDR3 is CASSEAGTARSEQYF. The CDR3 bases are TGTGCCAGCAGTGAAGCTGGGACGGCCCGGTCCGAGCAGTACTTC.

There are many counts of this clonotype. The rearrangement uses TRBV28 and TRBJ1-5, with D perhaps matching TRBD1 (6 bases). Germline CDR1 is MDHEN and CDR2 is SYDVKM. This CDR3 spans 15 amino acids. V was shortened by 5 bases and J by 2 bases, with 13 bases between the two germline ends. Here the CDR3 reads CASSGGQSGNQPQHF. The CDR3 nucleotides read TGTGCCAGCAGTGGAGGACAGTCGGGCAATCAGCCCCAGCATTTT.

The rearrangement links TRBV2 to TRBJ1-6, with D tentatively TRBD1 (5 bases). Trimming shortened V by 3 bases and J by 3 bases, and 15 bases separated the two germline ends. Germline assignment: CDR1 SNHLY and CDR2 FYNNEI. The CDR3 totals 17 residues. The chain's CDR3 is CASSDLGWGNYNSPLHF. CDR3 in DNA: TGTGCCAGCAGTGATCTGGGGTGGGGGAACTATAATTCACCCCTCCACTTT. Combining the CDR3 with reference TRBV2 and TRBJ1-6 gives the whole variable domain EPEVTQTPSHQVTQMGQEVILRCVPISNHLYFYWYRQILGQKVEFLVSFYNNEISEKSEIFDDQFSVERPDGSNFTLKIRSTKLEDSAMYFCASSDLGWGNYNSPLHFGNGTRLTVT.

V usage is TRBV10-2 and J usage is TRBJ2-2; D is perhaps TRBD1 or TRBD2 (5 bases each). V gave up 11 bases and J gave up 0 bases, with 16 bases separating them. CDR3 length: 15 residues. Germline V gene sequence: CDR1 WSHSY, CDR2 SAAADI. CDR3 in amino acids: CAGTPGASNTGELFF. CDR3 DNA sequence: TGCGCCGGCACACCCGGGGCTTCGAACACCGGGGAGCTGTTTTTT.